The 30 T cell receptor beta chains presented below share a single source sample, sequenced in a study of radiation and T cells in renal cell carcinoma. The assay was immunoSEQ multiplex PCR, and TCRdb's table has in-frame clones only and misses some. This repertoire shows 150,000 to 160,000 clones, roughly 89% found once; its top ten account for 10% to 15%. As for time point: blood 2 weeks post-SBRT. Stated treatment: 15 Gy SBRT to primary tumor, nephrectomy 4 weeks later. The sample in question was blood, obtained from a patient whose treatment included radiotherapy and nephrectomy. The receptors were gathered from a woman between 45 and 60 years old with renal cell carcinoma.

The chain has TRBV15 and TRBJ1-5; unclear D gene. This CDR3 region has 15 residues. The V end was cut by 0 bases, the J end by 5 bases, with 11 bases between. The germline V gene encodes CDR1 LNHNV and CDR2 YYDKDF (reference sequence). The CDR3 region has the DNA TGTGCCACCAGCAGAGATCCGGGTGGGGATCAGCCCCAGCATTTT. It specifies CATSRDPGGDQPQHF.

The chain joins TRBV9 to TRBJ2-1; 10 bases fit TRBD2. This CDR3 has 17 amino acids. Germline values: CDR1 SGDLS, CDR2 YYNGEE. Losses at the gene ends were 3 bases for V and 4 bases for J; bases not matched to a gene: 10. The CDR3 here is CASSAAGIAGGYNEQFF. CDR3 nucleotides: TGTGCCAGCAGCGCAGCGGGGATAGCGGGGGGTTACAATGAGCAGTTCTTC.

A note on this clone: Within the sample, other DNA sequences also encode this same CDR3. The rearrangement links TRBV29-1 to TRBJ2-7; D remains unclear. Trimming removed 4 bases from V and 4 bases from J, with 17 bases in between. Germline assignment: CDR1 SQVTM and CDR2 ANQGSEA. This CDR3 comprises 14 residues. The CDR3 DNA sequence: TGCAGCGTTGTAACGCTGGGCATGGGTTACGAGCAGTACTTC. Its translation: CSVVTLGMGYEQYF.

Written as DNA, the CDR3 is TGTGCCAGCAGCGTAGTCGGAGAGACCCAGTACTTC. Translation gives CASSVVGETQYF. V gene TRBV9 combines with J gene TRBJ2-5; D is uncertain. The CDR3 runs 12 residues. Trimming shortened V by 0 bases and J by 4 bases, and 4 bases separated the two germline ends. Germline V gene data show CDR1 as SGDLS and CDR2 as YYNGEE. The full variable domain, completed using reference TRBV9 and TRBJ2-5, is DSGVTQTPKHLITATGQRVTLRCSPRSGDLSVYWYQQSLDQGLQFLIQYYNGEERAKGNILERFSAQQFPDLHSELNLSSLELGDSALYFCASSVVGETQYFGPGTRLLVL.

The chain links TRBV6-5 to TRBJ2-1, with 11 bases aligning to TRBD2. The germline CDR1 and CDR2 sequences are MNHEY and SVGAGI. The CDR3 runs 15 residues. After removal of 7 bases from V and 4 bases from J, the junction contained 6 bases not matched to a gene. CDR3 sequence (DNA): TGTGCCAGCAACACCGGGACTAGCGGATACAATGAGCAGTTCTTC. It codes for CASNTGTSGYNEQFF.

CDR3 sequence reads: CASSRDRGFTDTQYF. In DNA form, the CDR3 reads TGTGCCAGCTCACGGGACAGGGGATTCACAGATACGCAGTATTTT. The rearrangement uses TRBV18 and TRBJ2-3; TRBD1 matches 10 bases. V dropped 4 bases and J dropped 2; count of bases not matched to a gene: 3. Germline V gene sequence: CDR1 KGHSH, CDR2 LQKENI. The CDR3 has 15 residues.

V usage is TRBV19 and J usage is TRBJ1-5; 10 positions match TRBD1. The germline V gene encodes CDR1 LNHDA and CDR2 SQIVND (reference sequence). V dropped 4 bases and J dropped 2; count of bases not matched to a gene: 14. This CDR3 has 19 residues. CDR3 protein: CASSRSTGGGLLGNQPQHF. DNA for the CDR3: TGTGCCAGTAGTAGGTCGACAGGGGGCGGCCTCTTGGGCAATCAGCCCCAGCATTTT.

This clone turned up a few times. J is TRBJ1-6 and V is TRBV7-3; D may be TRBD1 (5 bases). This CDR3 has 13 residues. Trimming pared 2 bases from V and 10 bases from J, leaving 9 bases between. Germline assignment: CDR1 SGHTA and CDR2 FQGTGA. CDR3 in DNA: TGTGCCAGCAGCTTAGGGGCGGGCTCACCCCTCCACTTT. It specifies CASSLGAGSPLHF.

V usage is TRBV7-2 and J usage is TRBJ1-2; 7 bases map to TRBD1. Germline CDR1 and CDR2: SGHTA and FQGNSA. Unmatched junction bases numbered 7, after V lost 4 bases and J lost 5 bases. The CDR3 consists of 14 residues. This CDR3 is CASSSGQRNYGYTF. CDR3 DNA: TGTGCCAGCAGCTCGGGACAGAGGAATTATGGCTACACCTTC.

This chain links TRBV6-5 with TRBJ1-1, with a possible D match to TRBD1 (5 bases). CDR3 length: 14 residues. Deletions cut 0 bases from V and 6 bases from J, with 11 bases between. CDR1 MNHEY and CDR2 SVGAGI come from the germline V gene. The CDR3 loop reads CASSYSGGYPEAFF. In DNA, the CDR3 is TGTGCCAGCAGTTACTCGGGGGGTTACCCTGAAGCTTTCTTT.

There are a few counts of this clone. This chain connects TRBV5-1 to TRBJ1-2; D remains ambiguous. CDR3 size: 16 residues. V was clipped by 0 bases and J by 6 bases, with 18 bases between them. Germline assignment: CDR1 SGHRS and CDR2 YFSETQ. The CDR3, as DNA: TGCGCCAGCAGCTTGGAGCAGGTGTCTCAATGGGATGGCTACACCTTC. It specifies CASSLEQVSQWDGYTF.

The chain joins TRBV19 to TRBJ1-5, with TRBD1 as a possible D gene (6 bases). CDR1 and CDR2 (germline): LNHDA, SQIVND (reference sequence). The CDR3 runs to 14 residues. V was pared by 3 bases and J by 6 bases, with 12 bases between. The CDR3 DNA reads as TGTGCCAGTAGTATGGGCAGGGGAGGTCAGCCCCAGCATTTT. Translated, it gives CASSMGRGGQPQHF.

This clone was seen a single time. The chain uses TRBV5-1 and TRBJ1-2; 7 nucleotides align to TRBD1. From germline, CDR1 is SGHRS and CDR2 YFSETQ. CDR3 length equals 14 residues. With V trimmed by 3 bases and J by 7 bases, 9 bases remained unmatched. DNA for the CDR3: TGCGCCAGCAGCTGGGATCAGGGGGGATCTGGCTACACCTTC. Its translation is CASSWDQGGSGYTF. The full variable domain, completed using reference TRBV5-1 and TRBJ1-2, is KAGVTQTPRYLIKTRGQQVTLSCSPISGHRSVSWYQQTPGQGLQFLFEYFSETQRNKGNFPGRFSGRQFSNSRSEMNVSTLELGDSALYLCASSWDQGGSGYTFGSGTRLTVV.

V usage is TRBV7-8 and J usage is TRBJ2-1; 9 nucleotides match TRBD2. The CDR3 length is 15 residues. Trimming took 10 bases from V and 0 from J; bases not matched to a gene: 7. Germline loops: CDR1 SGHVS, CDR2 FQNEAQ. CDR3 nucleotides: TGTGCCACAACTAGCGGGCTGAGCTCCTACAATGAGCAGTTCTTC. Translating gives CATTSGLSSYNEQFF. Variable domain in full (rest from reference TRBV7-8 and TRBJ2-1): GAGVSQSPRYKVAKRGQDVALRCDPISGHVSLFWYQQALGQGPEFLTYFQNEAQLDKSGLPSDRFFAERPEGSVSTLKIQRTQQEDSAVYLCATTSGLSSYNEQFFGPGTRLTVL.

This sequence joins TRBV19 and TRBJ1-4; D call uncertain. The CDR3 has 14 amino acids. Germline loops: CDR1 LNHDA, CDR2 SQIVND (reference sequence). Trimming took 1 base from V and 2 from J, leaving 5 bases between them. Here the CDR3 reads CASSIGRTNEKLFF. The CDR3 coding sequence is TGTGCCAGTAGTATAGGCCGGACTAATGAAAAACTGTTTTTT.

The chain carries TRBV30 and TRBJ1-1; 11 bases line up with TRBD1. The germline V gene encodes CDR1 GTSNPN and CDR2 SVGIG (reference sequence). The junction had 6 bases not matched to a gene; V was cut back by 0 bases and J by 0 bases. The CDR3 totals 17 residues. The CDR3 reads CAWSVLRTGGMNTEAFF. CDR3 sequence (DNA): TGTGCCTGGAGTGTACTCAGGACAGGGGGCATGAACACTGAAGCTTTCTTT.

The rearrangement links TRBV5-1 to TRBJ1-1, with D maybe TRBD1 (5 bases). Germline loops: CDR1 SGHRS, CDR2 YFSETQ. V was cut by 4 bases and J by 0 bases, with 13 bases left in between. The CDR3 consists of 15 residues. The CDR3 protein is CASSQRGGVNTEAFF. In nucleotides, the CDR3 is TGCGCCAGCAGCCAGCGCGGGGGAGTGAACACTGAAGCTTTCTTT.

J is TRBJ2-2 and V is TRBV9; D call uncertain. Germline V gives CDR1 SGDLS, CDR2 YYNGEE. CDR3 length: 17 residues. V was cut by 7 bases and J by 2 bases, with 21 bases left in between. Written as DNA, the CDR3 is TGTGCCAGCTCCATCCCTGGAATCCACTCCAACACCGGGGAGCTGTTTTTT. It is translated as CASSIPGIHSNTGELFF.

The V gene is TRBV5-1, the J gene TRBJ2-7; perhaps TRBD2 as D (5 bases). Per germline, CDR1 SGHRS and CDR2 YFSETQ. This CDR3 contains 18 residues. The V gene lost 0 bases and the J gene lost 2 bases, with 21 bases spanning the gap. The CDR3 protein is CASSLGPPGVLQTYEQYF. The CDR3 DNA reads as TGCGCCAGCAGCTTGGGCCCCCCCGGGGTTTTACAGACCTACGAGCAGTACTTC.

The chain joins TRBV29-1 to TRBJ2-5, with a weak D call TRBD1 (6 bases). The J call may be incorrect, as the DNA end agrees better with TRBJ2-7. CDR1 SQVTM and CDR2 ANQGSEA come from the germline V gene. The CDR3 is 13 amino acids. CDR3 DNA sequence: TGCAGCGTTGAAGGACAGGCAGACGGCGAGCAGTACTTC. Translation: CSVEGQADGEQYF.

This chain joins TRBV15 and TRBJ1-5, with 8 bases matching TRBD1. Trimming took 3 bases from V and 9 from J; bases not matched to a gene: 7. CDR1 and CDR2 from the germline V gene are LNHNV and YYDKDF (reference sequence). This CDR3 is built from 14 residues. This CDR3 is CATSRDRAGRPQHF. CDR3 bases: TGTGCCACCAGCAGGGACAGGGCAGGACGGCCCCAGCATTTT.

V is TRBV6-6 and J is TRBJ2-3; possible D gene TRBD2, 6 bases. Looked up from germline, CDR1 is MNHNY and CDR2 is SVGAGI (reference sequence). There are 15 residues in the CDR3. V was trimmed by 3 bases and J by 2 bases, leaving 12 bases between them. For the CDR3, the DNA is TGTGCCAGCAGTTATGCGGGGATTTACACAGATACGCAGTATTTT. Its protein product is CASSYAGIYTDTQYF.

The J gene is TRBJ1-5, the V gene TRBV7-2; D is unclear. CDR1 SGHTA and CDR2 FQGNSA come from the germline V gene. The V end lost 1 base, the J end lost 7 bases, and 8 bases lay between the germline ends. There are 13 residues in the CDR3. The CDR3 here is CASSLDSGQPQHF. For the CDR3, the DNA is TGTGCCAGCAGCTTAGATTCAGGACAGCCCCAGCATTTT.

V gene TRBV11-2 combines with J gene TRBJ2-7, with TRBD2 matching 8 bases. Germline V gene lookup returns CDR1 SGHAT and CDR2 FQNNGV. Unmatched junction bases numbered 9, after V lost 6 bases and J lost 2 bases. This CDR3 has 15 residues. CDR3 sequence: CASSSSGGHAYEQYF. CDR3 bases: TGTGCCAGCAGTTCCAGCGGGGGCCATGCCTACGAGCAGTACTTC.

CDR3 amino acids: CASSLGVVGGTEAFF. CDR3 in DNA: TGTGCCAGCAGCTTGGGGGTCGTGGGGGGCACTGAAGCTTTCTTT. This chain joins TRBV5-4 and TRBJ1-1; perhaps TRBD1 as D (5 bases). Trimming shortened V by 0 bases and J by 4 bases, and 13 bases separated the two germline ends. CDR1 and CDR2 from the germline V gene are SGHNT and YYREEE (reference sequence). This CDR3 region has 15 residues.

The chain's CDR3 is CASSPGTLYGYTF. In DNA, the CDR3 is TGTGCCAGCAGCCCAGGGACACTCTATGGCTACACCTTC. The V gene is TRBV11-1, the J gene TRBJ1-2, with D possibly being TRBD1 (6 bases). From germline, CDR1 is SGHAT and CDR2 FQDESV (reference sequence). The CDR3 runs to 13 residues. The V end lost 5 bases, the J end lost 4 bases, and 11 bases lay between the germline ends.

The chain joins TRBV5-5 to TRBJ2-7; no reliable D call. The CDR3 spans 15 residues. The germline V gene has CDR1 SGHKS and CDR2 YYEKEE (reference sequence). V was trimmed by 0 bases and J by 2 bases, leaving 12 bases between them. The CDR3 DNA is TGTGCCAGCAGCTTGGTCCACTCAGTAACCTACGAGCAGTACTTC. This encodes CASSLVHSVTYEQYF.

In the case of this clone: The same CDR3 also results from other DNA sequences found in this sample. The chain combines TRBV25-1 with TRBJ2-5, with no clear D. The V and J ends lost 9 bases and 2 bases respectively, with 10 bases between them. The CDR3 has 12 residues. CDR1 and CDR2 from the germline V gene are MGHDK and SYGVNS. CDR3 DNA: TGTGCCAGTTCGGTGTCGCAAGAGACCCAGTACTTC. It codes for CASSVSQETQYF.

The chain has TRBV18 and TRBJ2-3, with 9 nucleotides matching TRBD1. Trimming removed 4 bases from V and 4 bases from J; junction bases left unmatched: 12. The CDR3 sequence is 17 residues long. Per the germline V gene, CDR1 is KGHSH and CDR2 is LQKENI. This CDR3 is CASSLTLGQGNPDTQYF. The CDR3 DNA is TGTGCCAGCTCACTAACACTGGGACAGGGAAACCCAGATACGCAGTATTTT.

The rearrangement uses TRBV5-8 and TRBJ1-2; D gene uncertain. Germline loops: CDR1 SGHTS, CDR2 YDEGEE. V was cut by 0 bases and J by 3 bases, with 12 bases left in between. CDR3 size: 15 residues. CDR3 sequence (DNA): TGTGCCAGCAGCTTGGCCCTCCAGGATTACTATGGCTACACCTTC. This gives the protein CASSLALQDYYGYTF. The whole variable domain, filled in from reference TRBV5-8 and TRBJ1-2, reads EAGVTQSPTHLIKTRGQQATLRCSPISGHTSVYWYQQALGLGLQFLLWYDEGEERNRGNFPPRFSGRQFPNYSSELNVNALELEDSALYLCASSLALQDYYGYTFGSGTRLTVV.